This T cell receptor beta chain comes out of a study of blood T cell repertoires in COVID-19. Study details: Italy, Spain and the United States were the sources of the convalescent and acute COVID-19 samples.

The V end was cut by 6 bases, the J end by 1 base, with 12 bases between. CDR1 and CDR2 from the germline V gene are SGHVS and FQNEAQ. This CDR3 spans 14 amino acids. Assay: immunoSEQ multiplex PCR; the TCRdb copy retains only in-frame clones and omits some. The sample includes roughly 250,000 clones, more than 80% of them seen just once. At least ten counts were recorded for this clone. This receptor was identified in a human donor in a cohort sampled during active COVID-19. The sequenced sample consisted of peripheral blood. The rearrangement links TRBV7-8 to TRBJ1-1; D remains ambiguous. CDR3 protein: CASSWRVENTEAFF. The DNA of the CDR3 is TGTGCCAGCAGTTGGCGGGTAGAGAACACTGAAGCTTTCTTT. The full variable domain, in which reference TRBV7-8 and TRBJ1-1 provide the parts outside the CDR3, is GAGVSQSPRYKVAKRGQDVALRCDPISGHVSLFWYQQALGQGPEFLTYFQNEAQLDKSGLPSDRFFAERPEGSVSTLKIQRTQQEDSAVYLCASSWRVENTEAFFGQGTRLTVV.